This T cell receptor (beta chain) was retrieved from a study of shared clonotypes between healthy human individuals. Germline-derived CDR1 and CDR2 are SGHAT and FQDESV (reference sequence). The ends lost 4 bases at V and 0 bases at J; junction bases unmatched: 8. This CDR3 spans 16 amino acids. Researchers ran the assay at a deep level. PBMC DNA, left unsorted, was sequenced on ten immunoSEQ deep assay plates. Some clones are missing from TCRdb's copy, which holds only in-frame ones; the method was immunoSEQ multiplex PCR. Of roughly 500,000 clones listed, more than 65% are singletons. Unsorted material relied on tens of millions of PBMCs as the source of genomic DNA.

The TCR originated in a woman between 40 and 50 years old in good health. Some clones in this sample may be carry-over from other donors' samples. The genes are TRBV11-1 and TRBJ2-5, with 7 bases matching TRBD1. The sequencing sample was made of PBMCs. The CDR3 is CASSSRQGRYQETQYF. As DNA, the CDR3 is TGTGCCAGCAGCTCCCGACAGGGAAGGTACCAAGAGACCCAGTACTTC.